This TCR beta chain was identified during a study of tumor-infiltrating lymphocytes in oesophageal squamous cell carcinoma (TCRdb year 2016). The method behind the library was PCR. The sequencer listed for this sample is Illumina HiSeq 2000. TCRdb passed the public sequencing reads through fastp at Q25 and MiXCR, retaining productive beta sequences. Every CDR3 protein is listed once, alongside the most common genes and DNA of its rows. The sample table lists 5,600 or so distinct CDR3 sequences, about 15% of them with a count of one. The ten biggest clones cover approximately 15% of the sample. In its sample, this clonotype was seen many times. Its recognized antigen is unknown. Base qualities were left out, and no much larger clone turns up one base away. This receptor was taken from a male donor with esophageal squamous cell carcinoma. The sample consisted of esophageal tumor tissue.

The CDR3 is CASSTSQGNTEAFF. The bases read TGTGCCAGCAGCACTTCACAGGGGAACACTGAAGCTTTCTTT. The chain is made from TRBV6-1 and TRBJ1-1; the D segment could be TRBD1, given 6 matching bases. The germline V gene supplies CDR1 MNHNS and CDR2 SASEGT. The trim is 6 bases for V and 1 base for J, with a gap of 12 bases between the germline ends. Taken from cysteine to phenylalanine, the CDR3 has 14 residues. The sequence is cut down to CDR3 DNA, 42 bases in frame from base 1.